This T cell receptor (beta chain) was captured in a study of CD8 T cells in ankylosing spondylitis. Whole-study results and caveats: A TCR beta motif of roughly 8 highly homologous variants seemed to mark ankylosing spondylitis blood.

As to this clonotype: The antigen is not known.

The CDR3 is made up of 13 amino acids. TCRdb processed the 5' RACE reads anew with MiXCR; each CDR3 protein has one entry. The sample shows about 130,000 distinct CDR3 sequences, 9.3% of them seen only once. This TCR derives from a male donor with ankylosing spondylitis or in good health (not recorded which). The sample was blood, either unsorted or a sorted T cell fraction (not recorded which). The genes are TRBV21-1 and TRBJ2-3; the table's D gene call, TRBD2, was not cross checked with the DNA. TRBV21-1 is given as a pseudogene. The CDR3 DNA reads TGTGCCAGCTGCACTAGCGGCACAGATACGCAGTATTTT. Its protein product is CASCTSGTDTQYF.